Listed here are 26 T cell receptor beta chains from one sample, sequenced in a study of blood T cell repertoires in COVID-19. Here immunoSEQ multiplex PCR was the method, and the copy in TCRdb shows in-frame clones only, minus some. The profile shows fewer than 80,000 clones, around 67% of them singletons. Sequenced sample: peripheral blood. All receptors derive from a man aged 55 to 69 with acute or convalescent COVID-19.

The rearrangement links TRBV14 to TRBJ2-7; D may be TRBD2 (5 bases). This CDR3 comprises 14 residues. V gave up 4 bases and J gave up 7 bases, with 17 bases separating them. Per germline, CDR1 SGHDN and CDR2 FVKESK. Here the CDR3 reads CASSPRHSTGEQYF. The CDR3 nucleotides are TGTGCCAGCAGCCCTCGCCACTCTACGGGAGAGCAGTACTTC.

A few counts support this clone. This chain connects TRBV12-3 or TRBV12-4 to TRBJ1-2, with TRBD1 matching over 7 bases. V dropped 6 bases and J dropped 8; count of bases not matched to a gene: 9. The CDR3 covers 13 residues. The CDR3 bases are TGTGCCAGCAGATCGACAGGGTTCGGAGGCTACACCTTC. Translating it yields CASRSTGFGGYTF.

The chain links TRBV3-1 (or the pseudogene TRBV3-2) to TRBJ2-7, with D perhaps TRBD1 (5 bases). V lost 5 bases, J lost 0 bases, and 11 bases lay in between. Germline CDR1 is LGHDT and CDR2 is YNNKEL (reference sequence). The CDR3 is made up of 14 amino acids. The CDR3 DNA follows: TGTGCCAGCAGCTCAGGGCCGAGCTCCTACGAGCAGTACTTC. It codes for CASSSGPSSYEQYF.

The chain joins TRBV2 to TRBJ1-1; 10 positions agree with TRBD1. Per the germline V gene, CDR1 is SNHLY and CDR2 is FYNNEI. V lost 6 bases and J lost 8; bases outside the gene matches: 0. The CDR3 loop spans 11 amino acids. The CDR3 reads CASRGQGEAFF. As DNA, the CDR3 is TGTGCCAGCAGGGGACAGGGGGAAGCTTTCTTT.

This clone showed up just a few times. The genes are TRBV4-2 and TRBJ1-3; D might be TRBD1 (6 bases). This CDR3 is built from 17 residues. Germline loops: CDR1 LGHNA, CDR2 YNFKEQ. V was shortened by 3 bases and J by 0 bases, with 15 bases between the two germline ends. CDR3 sequence (DNA): TGTGCCAGCAGCCAGGACAGCCTACAAGCCTCTGGAAACACCATATATTTT. It encodes CASSQDSLQASGNTIYF.

This rearrangement joins TRBV28 to TRBJ2-7, with D maybe TRBD1 (6 bases). CDR1 and CDR2 from the germline V gene are MDHEN and SYDVKM. Trimming removed 7 bases at V and 2 bases at J, with 9 bases between. This CDR3 has 12 residues. DNA for the CDR3: TGTGCCAGCAAGAGGGGGACCTACGAGCAGTACTTC. Amino acids: CASKRGTYEQYF. Looking up the rest from reference TRBV28 and TRBJ2-7 gives the full variable domain: DVKVTQSSRYLVKRTGEKVFLECVQDMDHENMFWYRQDPGLGLRLIYFSYDVKMKEKGDIPEGYSVSREKKERFSLILESASTNQTSMYLCASKRGTYEQYFGPGTRLTVT.

The CDR3 spells CASSRAGTHQETQYF. CDR3 sequence (DNA): TGCGCCAGCAGCAGAGCCGGGACACACCAAGAGACCCAGTACTTC. The V and J genes are TRBV5-1 and TRBJ2-5; TRBD1 is a possible D gene (6 bases). This CDR3 region has 15 residues. The V end lost 4 bases, the J end lost 0 bases, and 13 bases lay between the germline ends. CDR1 and CDR2 from the germline V gene are SGHRS and YFSETQ.

The rearrangement uses TRBV6-6 and TRBJ1-5, with TRBD1 matching 7 bases. Germline trimming cut 0 bases from V and 7 bases from J; bases unmatched to any gene: 6. The germline V gene encodes CDR1 MNHNY and CDR2 SVGAGI (reference sequence). This CDR3 comprises 15 residues. The CDR3 DNA follows: TGTGCCAGCAGTTACTCAGGACAGGCTGGCCAGCCCCAGCATTTT. This gives the protein CASSYSGQAGQPQHF.

The table lists this clone with a few counts. CDR3 region: CASSLNRDRGIRTGELFF. DNA for the CDR3: TGTGCCAGCAGCCTCAACCGGGACAGGGGAATACGGACCGGGGAGCTGTTTTTT. The rearrangement uses TRBV3-1 (or the pseudogene TRBV3-2) and TRBJ2-2, with 10 bases that match TRBD1. CDR1 and CDR2 (germline): LGHDT, YNNKEL (reference sequence). CDR3 length equals 18 residues. The J segment lost 5 bases and the V segment lost 4 bases, leaving 13 bases of the junction unmatched.

The chain recombines TRBV7-9 with TRBJ2-1; 10 nucleotides line up with TRBD2. The germline V gene encodes CDR1 SEHNR and CDR2 FQNEAQ (reference sequence). This CDR3 spans 16 amino acids. The V gene end was trimmed by 1 base and the J gene end by 8 bases; junction bases not matched to a gene: 8. In DNA form, the CDR3 reads TGTGCCAGCAGCTTAGGAGTCAGCGGGAGGGCCTATGAGCAGTTCTTC. Amino acids: CASSLGVSGRAYEQFF.

The V call is TRBV9, the J call TRBJ1-6; 7 nucleotides agree with TRBD1. This CDR3 is 15 amino acids long. The germline gives CDR1 SGDLS, CDR2 YYNGEE. J was trimmed by 5 bases and V by 0 bases; bases with no gene match: 2. CDR3 coding DNA: TGTGCCAGCAGCGTAGGAACAGGGGATAATTCACCCCTCCACTTT. This translates into CASSVGTGDNSPLHF.

This clone was seen only a few times. V usage is TRBV5-4 and J usage is TRBJ2-7, with TRBD2 matching 10 bases. With V trimmed by 2 bases and J by 1 base, 6 bases remained unmatched. The germline CDR1 and CDR2 sequences are SGHNT and YYREEE (reference sequence). The CDR3 loop spans 16 amino acids. The chain's CDR3 is CASSFSSSGSSYEQYF. The CDR3 region has the DNA TGTGCCAGCAGCTTTTCCTCTAGCGGGAGTTCCTACGAGCAGTACTTC.

The chain employs TRBV14 and TRBJ2-1, with D possibly TRBD1 on 5 matching bases. V was cut by 4 bases and J by 12 bases, with 13 bases left in between. This CDR3 comprises 12 residues. Germline V gene lookup returns CDR1 SGHDN and CDR2 FVKESK. CDR3 in amino acids: CASSLLTQGQFF. The CDR3 region has the DNA TGTGCCAGCAGCCTACTAACCCAGGGGCAGTTCTTC.

This rearrangement joins TRBV6-4 to TRBJ2-7; 7 nucleotides agree with TRBD2. Germline V lookup: CDR1 MRHNA, CDR2 SNTAGT. V lost 4 bases, J lost 2 bases, and 8 bases stayed unmatched. This CDR3 has 15 amino acids. The CDR3 loop is CASSATSAPAYEQYF. CDR3 sequence (DNA): TGTGCCAGCAGTGCCACTAGCGCGCCAGCCTACGAGCAGTACTTC.

This clone was seen only a few times. This chain connects TRBV1 to TRBJ2-1; TRBD2, the D gene given by the table, was not confirmed from the DNA. TRBV1 is a pseudogene locus. The CDR3 spans 19 residues. In nucleotides, the CDR3 is TGCACCAGCAGCCCCGGAGGACTGTCGACACTTTACTCCTACAATGAGCAGTTCTTC. Translated: CTSSPGGLSTLYSYNEQFF.

In this sample, this clone turned up a few times. This chain connects TRBV4-2 to TRBJ1-6; 7 bases line up with TRBD1. From germline, CDR1 is LGHNA and CDR2 YNFKEQ. CDR3 length: 14 residues. The trim removed 5 bases at V and 7 bases at J, leaving 5 bases unmatched. CDR3 sequence: CASSIQGSNSPLHF. The CDR3 DNA follows: TGTGCCAGCAGCATACAGGGGTCAAATTCACCCCTCCACTTT.

The rearrangement joins TRBV5-1 to TRBJ2-3; weak D call: TRBD2 (5 bases). V was pared by 3 bases and J by 2 bases, with 25 bases between. There are 19 residues in the CDR3. The germline V gene encodes CDR1 SGHRS and CDR2 YFSETQ. CDR3: CASSWKKGSQRPATDTQYF. The CDR3 DNA is TGCGCCAGCAGCTGGAAGAAAGGCTCCCAGCGGCCCGCCACAGATACGCAGTATTTT.

The CDR3 DNA reads as TGTGCCAGCAGCCTCACTCGAAATACGCAGTATTTT. Its translation: CASSLTRNTQYF. The genes are TRBV7-2 and TRBJ2-3; the D is unclear. Germline V CDR1 and CDR2: SGHTA, FQGNSA. The CDR3 is made up of 12 amino acids. Deletions cut 5 bases from V and 7 bases from J, with 10 bases between.

The V gene is TRBV19, the J gene TRBJ1-4; 7 nucleotides align to TRBD1. This CDR3 has 15 residues. Germline V lookup: CDR1 LNHDA, CDR2 SQIVND (reference sequence). J was trimmed by 5 bases and V by 5 bases; bases with no gene match: 8. The CDR3 DNA is TGTGCCAGTAGTGTAAGACAGGGAGGCAATGAAAAACTGTTTTTT. Amino acids: CASSVRQGGNEKLFF.

The V and J genes are TRBV4-1 and TRBJ2-1; TRBD2 might be the D (6 bases). CDR3 size: 18 residues. The germline V gene has CDR1 MGHRA and CDR2 YSYEKL. V was pared by 0 bases and J by 0 bases, with 15 bases between. The CDR3 region is CASSQEALATRSYNEQFF. For the CDR3, the DNA is TGCGCCAGCAGCCAAGAGGCGCTAGCGACCCGCTCCTACAATGAGCAGTTCTTC.

This clone turned up a few times. The rearrangement links TRBV7-3 to TRBJ2-2; the D gene is possibly TRBD1 (5 bases). The CDR3 has 15 residues. CDR1 is SGHTA, CDR2 FQGTGA, per germline. The germline V and J ends were trimmed by 5 bases and 0 bases, with 10 bases remaining between them. The CDR3 is CASSRATANTGELFF. CDR3 sequence (DNA): TGTGCCAGCAGCCGAGCGACAGCGAACACCGGGGAGCTGTTTTTT.

J is TRBJ1-1 and V is TRBV5-1, with 7 bases identical to TRBD1. The CDR3 is made up of 15 amino acids. The ends lost 4 bases at V and 0 bases at J; junction bases unmatched: 6. Germline loops: CDR1 SGHRS, CDR2 YFSETQ. CDR3 protein: CASSPTTGLNTEAFF. CDR3 in DNA: TGCGCCAGCAGCCCGACGACAGGGTTGAACACTGAAGCTTTCTTT.

The chain recombines TRBV7-8 with TRBJ1-3, with no clear D. Germline V CDR1 and CDR2: SGHVS, FQNEAQ. The V gene lost 3 bases and the J gene lost 0 bases, with 9 bases spanning the gap. This CDR3 has 15 amino acids. In nucleotides, the CDR3 is TGTGCCAGCAGCTTGGACTCAAACTCTGGAAACACCATATATTTT. Its translation: CASSLDSNSGNTIYF.

The CDR3 DNA follows: TGTGCCAGCAGTTACAGGGGGGAGATAGACTATGGCTACACCTTC. Amino acids: CASSYRGEIDYGYTF. The V gene is TRBV27, the J gene TRBJ1-2; 8 positions agree with TRBD1. J lost 3 bases, V lost 4 bases, and 7 bases had no gene match. From germline, CDR1 is MNHEY and CDR2 SMNVEV (reference sequence). This CDR3 has 15 residues.

The chain is built from TRBV6-4 and TRBJ1-2; D is ambiguous. The CDR3 loop spans 15 amino acids. Trimming pared 5 bases from V and 8 bases from J, leaving 21 bases between. Germline V CDR1 and CDR2: MRHNA, SNTAGT. The CDR3 here is CASSPPIRRGRGYTF. The CDR3 DNA follows: TGTGCCAGCAGTCCCCCTATCCGGCGAGGAAGGGGCTACACCTTC.

This clone was seen a few times. The rearrangement joins TRBV2 to TRBJ2-3; 9 bases are shared with TRBD2. The germline V gene has CDR1 SNHLY and CDR2 FYNNEI. The trim removed 7 bases at V and 2 bases at J, leaving 4 bases unmatched. The CDR3 is 14 amino acids. This CDR3 reads CASTLAGPTDTQYF. The CDR3, as DNA: TGTGCCAGCACCCTAGCGGGACCCACAGATACGCAGTATTTT.